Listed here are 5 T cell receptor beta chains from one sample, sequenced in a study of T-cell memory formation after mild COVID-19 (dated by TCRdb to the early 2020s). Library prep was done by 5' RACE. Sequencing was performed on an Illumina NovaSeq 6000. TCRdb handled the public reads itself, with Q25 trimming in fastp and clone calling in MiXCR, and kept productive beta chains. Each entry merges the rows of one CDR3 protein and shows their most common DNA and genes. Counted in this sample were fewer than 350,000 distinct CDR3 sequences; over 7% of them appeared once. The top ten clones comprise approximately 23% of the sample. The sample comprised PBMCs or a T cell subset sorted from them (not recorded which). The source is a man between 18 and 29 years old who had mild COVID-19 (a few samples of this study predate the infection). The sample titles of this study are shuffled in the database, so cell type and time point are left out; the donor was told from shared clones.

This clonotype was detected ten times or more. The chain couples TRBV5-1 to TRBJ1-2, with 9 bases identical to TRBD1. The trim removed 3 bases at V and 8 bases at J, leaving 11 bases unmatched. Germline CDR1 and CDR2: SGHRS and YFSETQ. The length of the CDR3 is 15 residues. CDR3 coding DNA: TGCGCCAGCAGCTCGCATCGGGACAGGGATGGAGGCTACACCTTC. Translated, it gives CASSSHRDRDGGYTF.

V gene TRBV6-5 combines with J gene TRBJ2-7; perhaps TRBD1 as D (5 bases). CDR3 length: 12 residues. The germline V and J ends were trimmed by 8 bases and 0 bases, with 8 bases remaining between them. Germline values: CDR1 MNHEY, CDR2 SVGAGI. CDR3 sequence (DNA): TGTGCCAGCCAGGGAATCTCCTACGAGCAGTACTTC. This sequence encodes CASQGISYEQYF.

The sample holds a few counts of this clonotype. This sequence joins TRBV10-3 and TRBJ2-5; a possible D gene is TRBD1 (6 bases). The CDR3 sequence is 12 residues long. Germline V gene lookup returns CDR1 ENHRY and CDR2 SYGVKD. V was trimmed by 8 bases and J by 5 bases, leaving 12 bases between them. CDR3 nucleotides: TGTGCCATCTCAGGGGCCGGGGAGACCCAGTACTTC. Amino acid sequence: CAISGAGETQYF.

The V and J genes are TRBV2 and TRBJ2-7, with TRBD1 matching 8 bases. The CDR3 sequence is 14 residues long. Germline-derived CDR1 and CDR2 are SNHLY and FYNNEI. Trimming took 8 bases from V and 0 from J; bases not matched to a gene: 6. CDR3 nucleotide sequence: TGTGCCAGCCGGGGGACAGGACACTCCTACGAGCAGTACGTC. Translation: CASRGTGHSYEQYV.

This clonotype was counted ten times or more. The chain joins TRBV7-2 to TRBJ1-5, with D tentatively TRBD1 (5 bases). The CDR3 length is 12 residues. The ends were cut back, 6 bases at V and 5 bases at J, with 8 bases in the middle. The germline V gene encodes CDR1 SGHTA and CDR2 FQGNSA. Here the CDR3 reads CASRRGDQPQHF. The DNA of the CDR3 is TGTGCCAGCAGGCGGGGGGATCAGCCCCAGCATTTT.